The entry that follows covers one T cell receptor beta chain sequence. The sample originates from a study of blood T cell repertoires in COVID-19. Study-wide background: Material from acute and convalescent COVID-19 was sourced from the United States, Italy and Spain.

Authors' analysis steps: Amplification of reference gene primers provided the estimated nucleated cell counts. Only in-frame clones appear in the TCRdb table, and some are missing; sequencing was by immunoSEQ multiplex PCR. V and J calls and clone size follow that table, whereas D and trimming were derived from the DNA. Among more than 100,000 clones listed, approximately 80% were seen once. Trimming removed 4 bases from V and 6 bases from J, with 21 bases in between. In germline, CDR1 is SGHTA, CDR2 FQGNSA. The CDR3 has 16 amino acids. This chain joins TRBV7-2 and TRBJ2-5, with D tentatively TRBD1 (5 bases). This TCR was recovered from a woman in her fifties or sixties with active or convalescent COVID-19. The sample comprised peripheral blood. CDR3 sequence (DNA): TGTGCCAGCAGCTCCTTCATCCAAGGGGCCTTCCAGACCCAGTACTTC. This translates into CASSSFIQGAFQTQYF.